Listed below are T cell receptor beta chains from one sample, sequenced in a study of response to subunit inactivated influenza vaccine. MiXCR, run by TCRdb on the RT-PCR reads, gives a single entry per CDR3 protein. Of 450,000 to 600,000 distinct CDR3 sequences listed, 7.6% are singletons. The source material was PBMCs from blood, sampled less than 30 months after vaccination. Receptor source: a man aged 50-75 years who received an inactivated influenza vaccine. Each CDR3 is given with its conserved first and last residue. D genes are given only for firm matches. A row's size may be missing; if present it is once, few, many or a size class.

d_call	clone_size	v_call	j_call	cdr3_nt	cdr3_aa
NA	many	TRBV6-2/TRBV6-3	TRBJ2-3	TGTGCCAGCAGTTTCTGGGACGCGTCCTACACAGATACGCAGTATTTT	CASSFWDASYTDTQYF
TRBD1	NA	TRBV3-1	TRBJ1-4	TGTGCCAGCAGCTCGCGACAGGGAGGTGAAAAACTGTTTTTT	CASSSRQGGEKLFF
TRBD2	NA	TRBV3-1	TRBJ2-7	TGTGCCAGCAGTCCCGGGACTAGCGGTATCCACGAGCAGTACTTC	CASSPGTSGIHEQYF
TRBD2	few	TRBV9	TRBJ2-5	TGTGCCAGCAGCACGAGTGGTGGGAGGGGCAAGACCCAGTACTTC	CASSTSGGRGKTQYF
TRBD2	few	TRBV9	TRBJ2-4	TGTGCCAGCAGCGTAGGCAGGGAGGGAAACATTCAGTACTTC	CASSVGREGNIQYF
NA	NA	TRBV11-3	TRBJ2-1	TGTGCCAGCAGCTTTGGCGGTGAGCAGTTCTTC	CASSFGGEQFF
NA	NA	TRBV6-1	TRBJ1-2	TGTGCCAGCAGTGAAGACGGCCGAGGAGATGGCTACACCTTC	CASSEDGRGDGYTF
TRBD2	NA	TRBV6-5	TRBJ2-2	TGTGCCAGCAGTTACGGTAGCGGGGGTCCCACCGGGGAGCTGTTTTTT	CASSYGSGGPTGELFF
TRBD1	few	TRBV27	TRBJ2-7	TGTGCCAGCAGGCGATCCGGGACAGGGTCCTACGAGCAGTACTTC	CASRRSGTGSYEQYF
NA	few	TRBV7-2	TRBJ2-5	TGTGCCAGCTCGGATTGGAGTTCAGAAACCCAGTACTTC	CASSDWSSETQYF
NA	NA	TRBV10-3	TRBJ2-1	TGTGCCATCAGTGAGAAACAGGGCCCCTACAATGAGCAGTTCTTC	CAISEKQGPYNEQFF
NA	few	TRBV7-2	TRBJ2-1	TGTGCCAGCAGTAGGGAGCAAAAGCAGTTCTTC	CASSREQKQFF
NA	NA	TRBV13	TRBJ2-7	TGTGCCAGGGGCCCCGGGCTCCGCTGCTACGAGCAGTACTTC	CARGPGLRCYEQYF
NA	few	TRBV7-9	TRBJ2-7	TGTGCCAGCAGCCTAGGATCTTTCGGGTACTACGAGCAGTACTTC	CASSLGSFGYYEQYF
NA	NA	TRBV5-1	TRBJ2-3	TGCGCCAGCAGCTTGGACGCGCCCGATACGCAGTATTTT	CASSLDAPDTQYF
NA	many	TRBV27	TRBJ1-1	TGTGCCAGCAGTGAGGATTACAGACTTGTGGCTTTCTTT	CASSEDYRLVAFF
NA	many	TRBV6-1	TRBJ1-1	TGTGCCAGCAGCCCCGATATGGTTTACACTGAAGCTTTCTTT	CASSPDMVYTEAFF
NA	many	TRBV7-8	TRBJ2-2	TGTGCCAGCAGTAGTACAACAGCGGCATCCGGGGAGCTGTTTTTT	CASSSTTAASGELFF
NA	NA	TRBV7-8	TRBJ1-5	TGTGCCAGCAGCTTAGGTTCCGTGGCAGGGGTTCAGCCCCAGCATTTT	CASSLGSVAGVQPQHF
NA	few	TRBV11-2	TRBJ2-3	TGTGCCAGCAGCTCCACTGTTCCGGATACGCAGTATTTT	CASSSTVPDTQYF